This note documents a single T cell receptor (beta chain) sequence. Antigen: not known. Libraries were prepared by immunoSEQ multiplex PCR; TCRdb keeps only in-frame clonotypes and omits some of them. The sample lists 9,000 to 13,000 clones, 76% occurring once. The trim removed 3 bases at V and 2 bases at J, leaving 2 bases unmatched. Per germline, CDR1 SGHVS and CDR2 FNYEAQ. The CDR3 runs to 15 residues. The entry originates in a study of PD-1 blockade in classical Hodgkin lymphoma. Study overall: It was nivolumab at 3 mg/kg, given intravenously every 2 weeks, that patients received.

All the patients suffered relapse after autologous stem cell transplantation, and brentuximab vedotin exposure differed. Study-wide results and caveats: Differences between repertoires have undefined causes, possibly disease activity or prior therapy. Newly diagnosed patients and complete responders had comparable diversity at baseline.

This TCR was sampled from a human donor with classical Hodgkin lymphoma. Material: peripheral blood mononuclear cells (PBMCs), obtained at baseline. The chain combines TRBV7-6 with TRBJ2-1; 9 bases are shared with TRBD2. For the CDR3, the DNA is TGTGCCAGCAGCTTTATAGCGGGGGCCTACAATGAGCAGTTCTTC. Amino acids: CASSFIAGAYNEQFF.